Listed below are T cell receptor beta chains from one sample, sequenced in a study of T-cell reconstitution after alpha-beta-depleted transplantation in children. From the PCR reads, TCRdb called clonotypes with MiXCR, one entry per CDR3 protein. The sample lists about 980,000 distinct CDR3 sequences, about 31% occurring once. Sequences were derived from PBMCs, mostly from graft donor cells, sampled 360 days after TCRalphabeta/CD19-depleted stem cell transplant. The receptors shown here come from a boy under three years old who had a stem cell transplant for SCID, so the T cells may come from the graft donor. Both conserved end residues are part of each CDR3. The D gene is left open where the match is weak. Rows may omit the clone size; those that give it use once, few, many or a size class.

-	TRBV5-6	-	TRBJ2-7	CASSRERKYEQYF	TGTGCCAGCAGTCGGGAAAGGAAATACGAGCAGTACTTC
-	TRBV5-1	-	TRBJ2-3	CASSRDSSSDTQYF	TGCGCCAGCAGCCGGGACTCTTCAAGCGATACGCAGTATTTT
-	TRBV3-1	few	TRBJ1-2	CASSQGNRGGGYTF	TGTGCCAGCAGCCAAGGGAACCGTGGAGGAGGCTACACCTTC
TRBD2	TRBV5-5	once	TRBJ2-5	CASSPTSGGPGTQYF	TGTGCCAGCAGCCCCACTAGCGGGGGGCCTGGGACCCAGTACTTC
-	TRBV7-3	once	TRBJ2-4	CASSLRAGEAGKNIQYF	TGTGCCAGCAGCTTAAGAGCCGGGGAGGCTGGCAAAAACATTCAGTACTTC
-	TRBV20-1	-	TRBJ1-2	CSALTDYGYTF	TGCAGTGCTCTAACAGACTATGGCTACACCTTC
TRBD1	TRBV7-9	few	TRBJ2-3	CASSSLGQTPADTQYF	TGTGCCAGCAGCTCCCTGGGACAGACCCCGGCAGATACGCAGTATTTT
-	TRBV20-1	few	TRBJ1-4	CSAEEGRANEKLFF	TGCAGTGCCGAAGAGGGGCGGGCTAATGAAAAACTGTTTTTT
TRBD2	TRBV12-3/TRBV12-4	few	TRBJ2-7	CASSPVAGVRNEQYF	TGTGCCAGCAGTCCAGTAGCGGGTGTACGAAACGAGCAGTACTTC
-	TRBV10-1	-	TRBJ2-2	CASSESTAGELFF	TGCGCCAGCAGTGAGTCAACGGCCGGGGAGCTGTTTTTT
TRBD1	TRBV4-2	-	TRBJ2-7	CASSQVPGTVNYEQYF	TGTGCCAGCAGCCAAGTTCCCGGGACAGTTAACTACGAGCAGTACTTC
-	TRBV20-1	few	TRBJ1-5	CSAREGSQPQHF	TGCAGTGCTAGAGAGGGTAGTCAGCCCCAGCATTTT
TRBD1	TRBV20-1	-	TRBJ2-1	CSARGQLYNEQFF	TGCAGTGCTAGGGGACAGCTCTACAATGAGCAGTTCTTC
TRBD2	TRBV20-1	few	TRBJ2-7	CSARGSGVYEQYF	TGCAGTGCTAGAGGCAGCGGGGTCTACGAGCAGTACTTC